The next 19 T cell receptor beta chains were all read from a single sample in a study of monozygotic twins with inflammatory bowel disease (dated by TCRdb to the late 2010s). Libraries were built with 5' RACE. TCRdb names Illumina HiSeq 2500 as the instrument used. TCRdb reprocessed the sequencing reads and holds a single record per CDR3 protein sequence, with no DNA. The data table for this sample lists approximately 150,000 distinct CDR3 sequences. The ten biggest clones cover approximately 7% of the sample. Sample: blood. Every receptor here comes from a human donor with ulcerative colitis or Crohn's disease, or a healthy co-twin of an affected twin (not recorded which).

The chain recombines TRBV5-8 with TRBJ2-1; TCRdb designates TRBD2, a call that cannot be tested without DNA. From germline, CDR1 is SGHTS and CDR2 YDEGEE. This CDR3 spans 18 amino acids. CDR3 protein: CASFEGTSGTKTYNEQFF. Combining the CDR3 with reference TRBV5-8 and TRBJ2-1 gives the whole variable domain EAGVTQSPTHLIKTRGQQATLRCSPISGHTSVYWYQQALGLGLQFLLWYDEGEERNRGNFPPRFSGRQFPNYSSELNVNALELEDSALYLCASFEGTSGTKTYNEQFFGPGTRLTVL.

The chain carries TRBV3-1 and TRBJ1-1. The CDR3 is made up of 14 amino acids. The germline gives CDR1 LGHDT, CDR2 YNNKEL (reference sequence). The CDR3 spells CASSPPRVNTEAFF.

The V call is TRBV9, the J call TRBJ1-1. CDR1 and CDR2 from the germline V gene are SGDLS and YYNGEE. This CDR3 has 15 amino acids. The CDR3 loop is CASSVRARDPAEAFF.

V and J are TRBV6-1 and TRBJ2-1; the D gene TCRdb calls, TRBD1, cannot be checked with no DNA. The CDR3 length is 15 residues. Germline CDR1 reads MNHNS; CDR2 reads SASEGT. CDR3 amino acids: CATAGGGLPRNEQFF.

The CDR3 loop is CASSLGGTRASYNEQFF. The rearrangement links TRBV5-1 to TRBJ2-1; there is no DNA to check the TCRdb D call of TRBD1. CDR3 length: 17 residues. Germline loops: CDR1 SGHRS, CDR2 YFSETQ.

The chain combines TRBV6-1 with TRBJ1-5; lacking DNA, the TRBD1 call made by TCRdb goes unchecked. The germline CDR1 and CDR2 sequences are MNHNS and SASEGT. The CDR3 is made up of 16 amino acids. CDR3 protein: CASSNTAGGAGWPQHF.

The chain employs TRBV6-2 or TRBV6-3 and TRBJ2-3; TCRdb proposes TRBD1, but this gene call is untestable without DNA. This CDR3 spans 15 amino acids. The germline V gene has CDR1 MNHEY and CDR2 SVGEGT. The CDR3 region is CASSPLGGATDTQYF.

V gene TRBV7-2 combines with J gene TRBJ2-5. This CDR3 is built from 11 residues. Germline CDR1 and CDR2: SGHTA and FQGNSA. CDR3 residues: CASSLTTTQYF.

CDR3 sequence: CASSRIAGAGTDTQYF. V and J are TRBV5-1 and TRBJ2-3; the D call from TCRdb, TRBD2, cannot be confirmed without DNA. This CDR3 comprises 16 residues. From germline, CDR1 is SGHRS and CDR2 YFSETQ.

J is TRBJ2-3 and V is TRBV25-1; there is no DNA to check the TCRdb D call of TRBD1. Germline V gene lookup returns CDR1 MGHDK and CDR2 SYGVNS. This CDR3 has 16 residues. Here the CDR3 reads CASSEWGQGMLDTQYF.

J is TRBJ1-1 and V is TRBV20-1. CDR1 is DFQATT and CDR2 is SNEGSKA in the germline V gene (reference sequence). The CDR3 consists of 16 residues. This CDR3 is CSASSLPEIKNTEAFF.

The chain has TRBV29-1 and TRBJ2-7; TCRdb picks TRBD2, but there is no DNA to check that call. The CDR3 has 16 amino acids. Looked up from germline, CDR1 is SQVTM and CDR2 is ANQGSEA. The CDR3 region is CSVEGVRGRATYEQYF.

V is TRBV28 and J is TRBJ2-2; lacking DNA, the TRBD1 call made by TCRdb goes unchecked. The CDR3 has 17 amino acids. Per the germline V gene, CDR1 is MDHEN and CDR2 is SYDVKM. This CDR3 reads CASSLARDRVSYGELFF.

The chain has TRBV12-3 or TRBV12-4 and TRBJ2-1; TCRdb proposes TRBD1, but this gene call is untestable without DNA. The CDR3 sequence is 13 residues long. The CDR3 loop reads CASKPGWIYEQFF.

The chain couples TRBV20-1 to TRBJ2-1; TCRdb returns TRBD2, unconfirmable since there is no DNA. CDR1 and CDR2 from the germline V gene are DFQATT and SNEGSKA (reference sequence). The CDR3 totals 14 residues. The CDR3 protein is CSASHGGRAYEQFF.

This rearrangement joins TRBV28 to TRBJ2-7. The germline gives CDR1 MDHEN, CDR2 SYDVKM. This CDR3 has 14 amino acids. This chain's CDR3 is CASSVQGKSYEQYF.

V is TRBV7-9 and J is TRBJ2-1; lacking DNA, the TRBD1 call made by TCRdb goes unchecked. Per the germline V gene, CDR1 is SEHNR and CDR2 is FQNEAQ (reference sequence). The CDR3 runs 15 residues. CDR3 protein: CASSLGGRGQPLDRF.

The V call is TRBV14, the J call TRBJ1-6; with no DNA, the TCRdb D assignment of TRBD1 cannot be verified. CDR3 length: 14 amino acids. The V gene's germline CDR1 is SGHDN and CDR2 FVKESK. CDR3 residues: CASSQEGKGSPLHF. Full variable domain (missing parts from reference TRBV14 and TRBJ1-6): EAGVTQFPSHSVIEKGQTVTLRCDPISGHDNLYWYRRVMGKEIKFLLHFVKESKQDESGMPNNRFLAERTGGTYSTLKVQPAELEDSGVYFCASSQEGKGSPLHFGNGTRLTVT.

This rearrangement joins TRBV21-1 to TRBJ2-7; TCRdb outputs TRBD1, but without DNA this stays unchecked. TRBV21-1 is assigned pseudogene status. This CDR3 contains 14 residues. CDR3 residues: CAGSNGDSNYEQYF.